This TCR beta chain was identified during a study of T-cell reconstitution after alpha-beta-depleted transplantation in children (dated by TCRdb to the mid-2010s). General notes on the study: Using TCR repertoire profiling, the study followed T-cell immune reconstitution in a quantitative way in children after TCRalphabeta/CD19-depleted allogeneic hematopoietic cell transplantation.

This clonotype was detected ten times or more. Its antigen remains undetermined. Nothing much larger sits one base from this clone, and base qualities are not available. The cysteine opens and the phenylalanine closes a CDR3 of 16 amino acids. The read is trimmed to its CDR3 DNA, 48 bases read in frame from base 1. Deletion took 6 bases off V and 11 bases off J, with a span of 26 bases between the germline ends. CDR1 and CDR2 were assigned from the germline V gene (reference sequence) as MNHEY and SMNVEV. Libraries came from PCR. These reads were obtained on an Illumina HiSeq 2500. TCR library preparation used molecular barcoding, with unique molecular identifiers applied to normalize quantification of the TCRbeta repertoire. TCRdb reprocessed the public reads (quality trimming at Q25 with fastp, clone calling with MiXCR) and kept in-frame beta chains. A single entry per CDR3 protein holds the most common genes and DNA from its merged rows. The sample table shows around 680,000 distinct CDR3 sequences, and over 15% are seen once. The top ten clones comprise 1.1% of the sample.

The chain couples TRBV27 to TRBJ1-5; the D gene is perhaps TRBD1, from 6 matching bases. The sequence was obtained from a human donor who donated a stem cell graft to a child with acute myeloid leukemia. This specimen was PBMCs from the stem cell graft donor, taken from the stem cell graft. CDR3 loop: CASSHQGQGLKLAQHF. In nucleotide form, the sequence is TGTGCCAGCAGCCACCAGGGGCAGGGGCTTAAATTAGCCCAGCATTTT.